These 27 T cell receptor beta chains share one sample of origin, sequenced in a study of STAT3 mutations in large granular lymphocyte leukemia. Findings and limits, study-wide: Every T-LGLL patient had at least one immunodominant TCRbeta clonotype.

These receptors' antigens are unknown. Method: immunoSEQ multiplex PCR; TCRdb's copy keeps in-frame clones and lacks some. In the table there are roughly 9,700 clones, roughly 85% of which are singletons. Specimen: peripheral blood mononuclear cells. The receptors derive from a man aged 60 to 75 with T-cell large granular lymphocyte leukemia. Some clones in this sample may be carry-over from other donors' samples.

The chain carries TRBV29-1 and TRBJ2-1; 9 bases line up with TRBD2. The length of the CDR3 is 18 residues. Germline CDR1 SQVTM, CDR2 ANQGSEA. The ends lost 4 bases at V and 7 bases at J; junction bases unmatched: 20. The CDR3 bases are TGCAGCGTTGGAGGATCCCGGTGGGGGGAGCTAGCGGGAAATGAGCAGTTCTTC. Residues: CSVGGSRWGELAGNEQFF.

As regards this clone: The same CDR3 arises from other DNA sequences in this sample as well. The J gene is TRBJ2-3, the V gene TRBV6-5; D is possibly TRBD2 (6 bases). This CDR3 region has 14 residues. In germline, CDR1 is MNHEY, CDR2 SVGAGI. V shed 6 bases and J shed 0 bases, with 10 bases lying between them. The CDR3 here is CASSSGTSTDTQYF. CDR3 DNA sequence: TGTGCCAGCAGCTCCGGGACTAGCACAGATACGCAGTATTTT.

The chain has TRBV18 and TRBJ2-5; D possibly corresponds to TRBD2 (6 bases). Germline lookup yields CDR1 KGHSH and CDR2 LQKENI. The CDR3 covers 16 residues. The ends were cut back, 3 bases at V and 5 bases at J, with 19 bases in the middle. The CDR3 DNA sequence: TGTGCCAGCTCACCTGCTCTCGGGGGTCACGGGGAGACCCAGTACTTC. Its translation is CASSPALGGHGETQYF.

The chain joins TRBV29-1 to TRBJ2-7; D perhaps matches TRBD2 (7 bases). V lost 4 bases and J 2 bases, leaving 15 bases between the germline ends. Per the germline V gene, CDR1 is SQVTM and CDR2 is ANQGSEA. The CDR3 covers 14 residues. The CDR3 sequence is CSVADRAGPYEQYF. In nucleotides, the CDR3 is TGCAGCGTTGCGGACAGAGCGGGGCCCTACGAGCAGTACTTC.

This chain uses TRBV6-5 with TRBJ2-7; 7 bases fit TRBD2. Germline values: CDR1 MNHEY, CDR2 SVGAGI. This CDR3 region has 15 residues. The J segment lost 0 bases and the V segment lost 5 bases, leaving 7 bases of the junction unmatched. As DNA, the CDR3 is TGTGCCAGCAGTCGAAATGGCGGGAGCTCCTACGAGCAGTACTTC. It is translated as CASSRNGGSSYEQYF.

The chain links TRBV2 to TRBJ2-2; D is ambiguous. Between the trimmed V and J ends, which lost 4 bases and 6 bases, there was a span of 15 bases. In germline, CDR1 is SNHLY, CDR2 FYNNEI. This CDR3 is 15 amino acids long. CDR3 protein: CASSGGRVSPGELFF. As DNA, the CDR3 is TGTGCCAGCAGTGGTGGAAGGGTCTCTCCCGGGGAGCTGTTTTTT.

The chain has TRBV20-1 and TRBJ2-5; no clear D gene. The CDR3 extends over 11 amino acids. Germline lookup yields CDR1 DFQATT and CDR2 SNEGSKA (reference sequence). The V gene lost 7 bases and the J gene lost 0 bases, with 6 bases spanning the gap. The CDR3 sequence is CSGENQETQYF. The CDR3 coding sequence is TGCAGTGGGGAAAACCAAGAGACCCAGTACTTC.

Notes on this clone: The same CDR3 arises from other DNA sequences in this sample as well. CDR3 sequence reads: CASSIVLSYEQYF. The CDR3 DNA reads TGTGCCAGTAGTATCGTCCTTTCCTACGAGCAGTACTTC. This chain links TRBV19 with TRBJ2-7; unclear D gene. The CDR3 totals 13 residues. V was clipped by 3 bases and J by 1 base, with 7 bases between them. From germline, CDR1 is LNHDA and CDR2 SQIVND (reference sequence). Complete variable domain (other parts from reference TRBV19 and TRBJ2-7): DGGITQSPKYLFRKEGQNVTLSCEQNLNHDAMYWYRQDPGQGLRLIYYSQIVNDFQKGDIAEGYSVSREKKESFPLTVTSAQKNPTAFYLCASSIVLSYEQYFGPGTRLTVT.

The chain is built from TRBV18 and TRBJ2-3, with D uncertain. There are 13 residues in the CDR3. Germline CDR1 and CDR2: KGHSH and LQKENI. V lost 7 bases, J lost 6 bases, and 14 bases lay in between. The CDR3 sequence is CASYSGRADTQYF. The CDR3 DNA follows: TGTGCCAGCTACTCTGGTCGGGCGGATACGCAGTATTTT.

The rearrangement links TRBV27 to TRBJ1-4; 9 bases are a match to TRBD1. Trimming removed 9 bases from V and 5 bases from J; junction bases left unmatched: 10. The length of the CDR3 is 15 residues. Germline CDR1 is MNHEY and CDR2 is SMNVEV (reference sequence). The CDR3 coding sequence is TGTGCCAGTTCTCCTGCCGGGACAGGGAATGAAAAACTGTTTTTT. Amino acids: CASSPAGTGNEKLFF.

V gene TRBV5-1 combines with J gene TRBJ2-3; 12 bases are a match to TRBD2. This CDR3 is built from 18 residues. From germline, CDR1 is SGHRS and CDR2 YFSETQ. With 1 base clipped from V and 2 bases from J, the junction kept 8 bases outside the gene matches. CDR3 nucleotide sequence: TGCGCCAGCAGCTTGTCACTAGCGGGAGGCATAGACACAGATACGCAGTATTTT. Protein product: CASSLSLAGGIDTDTQYF.

The J gene is TRBJ1-2, the V gene TRBV6-5, with D maybe TRBD1 (6 bases). Per germline, CDR1 MNHEY and CDR2 SVGAGI. Trimming pared 5 bases from V and 1 base from J, leaving 14 bases between. This CDR3 is built from 15 residues. Written as DNA, the CDR3 is TGTGCCAGCAGTAACACCGGGACAATTAACTATGGCTACACCTTC. It yields the protein CASSNTGTINYGYTF.

The chain is built from TRBV11-3 and TRBJ2-1; D might be TRBD1 (5 bases). CDR3 size: 18 residues. V lost 5 bases, J lost 9 bases, and 29 bases lay in between. The germline V gene has CDR1 SGHNT and CDR2 YENEEA. The CDR3 DNA follows: TGTGCCAGCAGCCATTCCCGGACAAAAACGTTGCTTGAAGGTGAGCAGTTCTTC. Protein sequence: CASSHSRTKTLLEGEQFF.

The sample holds a few counts of this clone. The rearrangement joins TRBV27 to TRBJ1-6, with TRBD1 identical over 11 bases. Germline-derived CDR1 and CDR2 are MNHEY and SMNVEV (reference sequence). The CDR3 is 16 residues long. V lost 5 bases, J lost 6 bases, and 6 bases stayed unmatched. The CDR3 coding sequence is TGTGCCAGCAGTCAGGACAGGGGGCGTTCTAATTCACCCCTCCACTTT. Its protein is CASSQDRGRSNSPLHF.

The chain carries TRBV5-6 and TRBJ2-3; 9 nucleotides match TRBD1. Germline trimming cut 4 bases from V and 5 bases from J; bases unmatched to any gene: 11. Germline CDR1 and CDR2: SGHDT and YYEEEE. There are 16 residues in the CDR3. The CDR3, as DNA: TGTGCCAGCAGCCCGCGCGGACAGGGGTTCATAGATACGCAGTATTTT. As protein: CASSPRGQGFIDTQYF.

The chain employs TRBV13 and TRBJ1-2; D remains ambiguous. CDR3 length equals 12 residues. Germline values: CDR1 PRHDT, CDR2 FYEKMQ (reference sequence). Trimming left V 0 bases short and J 8 bases short, with 7 bases between. The CDR3, as DNA: TGTGCCAGCAGCTTAGGTCCAGAAGGCTACACCTTC. Amino acids: CASSLGPEGYTF. Full variable domain (rest looked up from reference TRBV13 and TRBJ1-2): AAGVIQSPRHLIKEKRETATLKCYPIPRHDTVYWYQQGPGQDPQFLISFYEKMQSDKGSIPDRFSAQQFSDYHSELNMSSLELGDSALYFCASSLGPEGYTFGSGTRLTVV.

Only one count was recorded for this clone. V is TRBV9 and J is TRBJ1-3, with D uncertain. The ends were cut back, 4 bases at V and 0 bases at J, with 14 bases in the middle. CDR1 is SGDLS and CDR2 is YYNGEE in the germline V gene. This CDR3 has 16 residues. The CDR3 bases are TGTGCCAGCAGCAGGGTTGGGAGTTTCTCTGGAAACACCATATATTTT. This encodes CASSRVGSFSGNTIYF.

The V call is TRBV5-1, the J call TRBJ2-1, with TRBD2 identical over 11 bases. This CDR3 comprises 17 residues. The V segment lost 4 bases and the J segment 5 bases; nucleotides outside the gene matches: 11. Germline CDR1 is SGHRS and CDR2 is YFSETQ. CDR3 sequence: CASSRIPGLADNNEQFF. CDR3 coding DNA: TGCGCCAGCAGCCGCATTCCGGGACTAGCGGACAACAATGAGCAGTTCTTC. Looking up the rest from reference TRBV5-1 and TRBJ2-1 gives the full variable domain: KAGVTQTPRYLIKTRGQQVTLSCSPISGHRSVSWYQQTPGQGLQFLFEYFSETQRNKGNFPGRFSGRQFSNSRSEMNVSTLELGDSALYLCASSRIPGLADNNEQFFGPGTRLTVL.

This clone is judged medium-sized. The V call is TRBV13, the J call TRBJ2-7; D is possibly TRBD1 (6 bases). This CDR3 is 14 amino acids long. Trimming took 2 bases from V and 1 from J, leaving 9 bases between them. Germline V lookup: CDR1 PRHDT, CDR2 FYEKMQ (reference sequence). The CDR3 DNA is TGTGCCAGCAGCTTACAACAGGGATCCTACGAGCAGTACTTC. Translation: CASSLQQGSYEQYF.

The chain uses TRBV4-3 and TRBJ1-5; D ambiguous. V lost 2 bases to trimming and J lost 2 bases, with 16 bases between them. The germline gives CDR1 LGHNA, CDR2 YSLEER. The CDR3 covers 17 residues. The CDR3 loop is CASSQQVGRSGNQPQHF. The DNA for the CDR3 is TGCGCCAGCAGCCAACAAGTGGGCAGGTCGGGCAATCAGCCCCAGCATTTT.

The chain links TRBV5-4 to TRBJ2-7; D is possibly TRBD1 or TRBD2 (6 bases each). V was pared by 4 bases and J by 5 bases, with 19 bases between. The CDR3 sequence is 15 residues long. The germline CDR1 and CDR2 sequences are SGHNT and YYREEE (reference sequence). CDR3 loop: CASSPGGPGRDEQYF. CDR3 coding DNA: TGTGCCAGCAGCCCCGGGGGCCCGGGAAGGGACGAGCAGTACTTC.

This clone was seen only a few times. The rearrangement links TRBV11-2 to TRBJ2-7, with no clear D. In germline, CDR1 is SGHAT, CDR2 FQNNGV. CDR3 size: 14 residues. The V gene lost 0 bases and the J gene lost 2 bases, with 8 bases spanning the gap. CDR3 loop: CASSLDLLAYEQYF. The CDR3 region has the DNA TGTGCCAGCAGCTTAGATTTGCTAGCCTACGAGCAGTACTTC.

The chain carries TRBV2 and TRBJ2-5; 7 nucleotides match TRBD2. J lost 1 base, V lost 3 bases, and 5 bases had no gene match. CDR1 and CDR2 (germline): SNHLY, FYNNEI. CDR3 size: 15 residues. The CDR3 DNA follows: TGTGCCAGCAGTGACCTAGCGGTCCTCCAAGAGACCCAGTACTTC. Translating gives CASSDLAVLQETQYF.

The chain carries TRBV5-1 and TRBJ2-3, with 9 bases lining up with TRBD2. The CDR3 spans 13 residues. Germline V gene lookup returns CDR1 SGHRS and CDR2 YFSETQ. The V segment lost 7 bases and the J segment 6 bases; nucleotides outside the gene matches: 6. The DNA of the CDR3 is TGCGCCAGCCGGACTAGCGCCCAGGATACGCAGTATTTT. It specifies CASRTSAQDTQYF.

V usage is TRBV6-4 and J usage is TRBJ2-2, with 7 bases lining up with TRBD1. The trim removed 6 bases at V and 6 bases at J, leaving 4 bases unmatched. The CDR3 runs 13 residues. Germline V gene data show CDR1 as MRHNA and CDR2 as SNTAGT. This CDR3 reads CASSQGVAGELFF. DNA of the CDR3: TGTGCCAGCAGCCAGGGGGTTGCCGGGGAGCTGTTTTTT.

The V and J genes are TRBV18 and TRBJ1-1; D remains ambiguous. CDR3 size: 13 residues. V was trimmed by 4 bases and J by 2 bases, leaving 8 bases between them. The germline gives CDR1 KGHSH, CDR2 LQKENI. The DNA of the CDR3 is TGTGCCAGCTCACTACAAGCTAACACTGAAGCTTTCTTT. Its translation: CASSLQANTEAFF.

The V and J genes are TRBV13 and TRBJ2-2; TRBD2 agrees at 10 bases. The CDR3 covers 18 residues. Germline CDR1 reads PRHDT; CDR2 reads FYEKMQ (reference sequence). Germline trimming cut 2 bases from V and 0 bases from J; bases unmatched to any gene: 6. For the CDR3, the DNA is TGTGCCAGCAGCTTAAGGACCCTAGCGGGGGCGAACACCGGGGAGCTGTTTTTT. It is translated as CASSLRTLAGANTGELFF.